Presented here are 31 T cell receptor beta chains from one specimen sequenced in a study of T cells in Graves' hyperthyroidism and ophthalmopathy. From RNA transcripts, TCR beta CDR3 regions were amplified. The HTBI primer set was used in a first-round RT-PCR of the TCR CDR3. Via MiXCR, TCRdb re-called the multiplex PCR reads, giving one row per CDR3 protein. Here the sample spans 550,000 to 600,000 distinct CDR3 sequences, approximately 15% being singletons. What was sequenced was blood. These receptors came from a woman under 30 with Graves' hyperthyroidism.

This clonotype was seen a handful of times. The V call is TRBV6-1, the J call TRBJ1-2; D is ambiguous. Trimming left V 8 bases short and J 1 base short, with 11 bases between. Germline loops: CDR1 MNHNS, CDR2 SASEGT. The CDR3 has 13 amino acids. CDR3 protein: CASGFRINYGYTF. The CDR3 bases are TGTGCCAGCGGCTTCCGGATTAACTATGGCTACACCTTC.

This clonotype was counted a few times. The chain carries TRBV19 and TRBJ2-7; D is uncertain. The V gene lost 2 bases and the J gene lost 2 bases, with 7 bases spanning the gap. The CDR3 loop spans 13 amino acids. Germline CDR1 LNHDA, CDR2 SQIVND (reference sequence). CDR3 sequence (DNA): TGTGCCAGTAGTATAAAGCCGACCTACGAGCAGTACTTC. This gives the protein CASSIKPTYEQYF.

The CDR3 loop reads CASSEALPGNTIYF. CDR3 DNA: TGTGCCAGCAGTGAAGCGCTTCCTGGAAACACCATATATTTT. The V and J genes are TRBV6-1 and TRBJ1-3; no reliable D call. Trimming pared 0 bases from V and 2 bases from J, leaving 5 bases between. CDR3 length: 14 amino acids. The germline V gene encodes CDR1 MNHNS and CDR2 SASEGT.

This clonotype was seen a handful of times. This chain connects TRBV7-9 to TRBJ2-1; D not certain. Germline V gene sequence: CDR1 SEHNR, CDR2 FQNEAQ (reference sequence). V was pared by 5 bases and J by 4 bases, with 12 bases between. The CDR3 runs 14 residues. The CDR3 DNA sequence: TGTGCCAGCAGCGCACCGCGGCAGTACAATGAGCAGTTCTTC. Translating gives CASSAPRQYNEQFF. Full variable domain (outside the CDR3, taken from reference TRBV7-9 and TRBJ2-1): DTGVSQNPRHKITKRGQNVTFRCDPISEHNRLYWYRQTLGQGPEFLTYFQNEAQLEKSRLLSDRFSAERPKGSFSTLEIQRTEQGDSAMYLCASSAPRQYNEQFFGPGTRLTVL.

The chain links TRBV6-5 to TRBJ2-2; tentatively, D is TRBD1 or TRBD2 (5 bases each). This CDR3 region has 16 residues. The germline V and J ends were trimmed by 2 bases and 2 bases, with 12 bases remaining between them. Per germline, CDR1 MNHEY and CDR2 SVGAGI. CDR3 region: CASSYRGLANTGELFF. The CDR3, as DNA: TGTGCCAGCAGTTACAGGGGTCTAGCAAACACCGGGGAGCTGTTTTTT.

This clonotype was counted many times. The genes are TRBV20-1 and TRBJ1-1; tentatively, D is TRBD1 (6 bases). V was clipped by 6 bases and J by 5 bases, with 16 bases between them. Germline V gene data show CDR1 as DFQATT and CDR2 as SNEGSKA (reference sequence). The CDR3 is 13 residues long. The CDR3 bases are TGCAGTGCAAAGGGATGGGGGCAGACTGAAGCTTTCTTT. Its protein is CSAKGWGQTEAFF.

The V gene is TRBV5-1, the J gene TRBJ2-3; the D gene is possibly TRBD1 (6 bases). The ends were cut back, 4 bases at V and 0 bases at J, with 15 bases in the middle. Germline lookup yields CDR1 SGHRS and CDR2 YFSETQ. The CDR3 has 16 residues. CDR3 nucleotide sequence: TGCGCCAGCAGCACCGGACAGAGCGCTAGCACAGATACGCAGTATTTT. This sequence encodes CASSTGQSASTDTQYF. The whole variable domain, filled in from reference TRBV5-1 and TRBJ2-3, reads KAGVTQTPRYLIKTRGQQVTLSCSPISGHRSVSWYQQTPGQGLQFLFEYFSETQRNKGNFPGRFSGRQFSNSRSEMNVSTLELGDSALYLCASSTGQSASTDTQYFGPGTRLTVL.

This chain uses TRBV6-1 with TRBJ1-5; 8 bases are a match to TRBD1. The CDR3 is 16 amino acids. Germline CDR1 reads MNHNS; CDR2 reads SASEGT. After removal of 6 bases from V and 3 bases from J, the junction contained 10 bases not matched to a gene. CDR3 loop: CASSPADRGHNQPQHF. Here the CDR3 DNA reads TGTGCCAGCAGCCCCGCCGACAGGGGACACAATCAGCCCCAGCATTTT.

V and J are TRBV14 and TRBJ2-1; no reliable D call. The CDR3 length is 12 residues. The germline gives CDR1 SGHDN, CDR2 FVKESK. Trimming stripped 4 bases from V and 13 bases from J, with 14 bases between. CDR3 protein: CASSPRPGRQFF. The CDR3 nucleotides read TGTGCCAGCAGCCCCCGCCCGGGCCGCCAGTTCTTC.

This clonotype was seen more than once but under ten times. The chain combines TRBV20-1 with TRBJ2-1; 12 bases agree with TRBD2. The CDR3 covers 15 residues. The germline V gene encodes CDR1 DFQATT and CDR2 SNEGSKA (reference sequence). After removal of 2 bases from V and 7 bases from J, the junction contained 6 bases not matched to a gene. The CDR3 DNA reads as TGCAGTGCTAGACCGACTAGCGGGAGAATAAATGAGCAGTTCTTC. Translating gives CSARPTSGRINEQFF.

A word on this clonotype: It may be a read error: a sequence one base away is much more abundant. The chain is built from TRBV3-1 and TRBJ1-2; D not resolved. This CDR3 contains 14 residues. CDR1 and CDR2 (germline): LGHDT, YNNKEL (reference sequence). The CDR3 loop reads CASSEALRAYGSTF. CDR3 sequence (DNA): TGTGCCAGCAGCGAAGCGCTCCGGGCCTATGGCTCCACCTTC.

This clonotype was counted only a few times. CDR3 protein: CSVVGPYGYTF. DNA for the CDR3: TGCAGCGTTGTAGGGCCGTATGGCTACACCTTC. The chain combines TRBV29-1 with TRBJ1-2, with unresolved D. In germline, CDR1 is SQVTM, CDR2 ANQGSEA. There are 11 residues in the CDR3. V gave up 4 bases and J gave up 5 bases, with 8 bases separating them.

This clonotype was observed many times. The gene calls are TRBV2 and TRBJ2-2; TRBD1 agrees at 8 bases. This CDR3 is 15 amino acids long. J gave up 4 bases and V 6 bases, and 7 bases lay outside the gene matches. CDR1 SNHLY and CDR2 FYNNEI come from the germline V gene. CDR3 nucleotide sequence: TGTGCCAGCAGCCTGACAGGGGTGGGCACCGGGGAGCTGTTTTTT. This codes for CASSLTGVGTGELFF.

This clonotype has just a few counts. The chain employs TRBV19 and TRBJ2-1, with D unresolved. CDR3 size: 17 residues. Trimming took off 3 bases at V and 0 bases at J, with 15 bases between the two ends. CDR1 and CDR2 (germline): LNHDA, SQIVND (reference sequence). CDR3 residues: CASSISHGASSYNEQFF. CDR3 nucleotide sequence: TGTGCCAGTAGTATTTCCCACGGTGCCAGCTCCTACAATGAGCAGTTCTTC.

At least ten counts were recorded for this clonotype. The V gene is TRBV6-1, the J gene TRBJ1-1; possibly TRBD1 for D (5 bases). Trimming shortened V by 6 bases and J by 1 base, and 9 bases separated the two germline ends. The germline gives CDR1 MNHNS, CDR2 SASEGT. The CDR3 loop spans 13 amino acids. CDR3 sequence (DNA): TGTGCCAGCAGCAACGGGGCGAACACTGAAGCTTTCTTT. Residues: CASSNGANTEAFF.

This clonotype was seen many times. A much larger clone sits a single nucleotide away, making a read error possible. V gene TRBV7-9 combines with J gene TRBJ1-1; D gene ambiguous. The germline V gene encodes CDR1 SEHNR and CDR2 FQNEAQ (reference sequence). V dropped 1 base and J dropped 1 base, with 4 bases sitting between them. CDR3 length: 13 residues. CDR3 protein: CASSLDQNTEAFF. The CDR3 nucleotides are TGTGCCAGCAGCTTAGACCAGAACACTGAAGCTTTCTTT.

Here the CDR3 reads CASSPRRDIQYF. In DNA, the CDR3 is TGTGCCAGCTCACCACGGCGAGACATTCAGTACTTC. This sequence joins TRBV18 and TRBJ2-4; D gene unclear. The CDR3 has 12 amino acids. Germline CDR1 reads KGHSH; CDR2 reads LQKENI. V was pared by 1 base and J by 8 bases, with 6 bases between.

V is TRBV24-1 and J is TRBJ1-2; 8 bases are shared with TRBD1. V lost 3 bases to trimming and J lost 6 bases; unmatched junction nucleotides: 5. Per germline, CDR1 KGHDR and CDR2 SFDVKD. There are 14 residues in the CDR3. The CDR3 sequence: CATSDADREDGYTF. In DNA form, the CDR3 reads TGTGCCACCAGTGATGCGGACAGGGAGGATGGCTACACCTTC.

The V gene is TRBV4-3, the J gene TRBJ2-7, with D maybe TRBD2 (6 bases). The CDR3 loop spans 17 amino acids. V gave up 0 bases and J gave up 1 base, with 16 bases separating them. Germline V gives CDR1 LGHNA, CDR2 YSLEER. CDR3 nucleotide sequence: TGCGCCAGCAGCCAAGATCGGGCGCGGGGTGGATCCTACGAGCAGTACTTC. This translates into CASSQDRARGGSYEQYF.

This clonotype has a handful of counts. The chain uses TRBV20-1 and TRBJ2-1; D not certain. Trimming removed 6 bases from V and 5 bases from J, with 20 bases in between. CDR1 and CDR2 (germline): DFQATT, SNEGSKA (reference sequence). The CDR3 loop spans 15 amino acids. The DNA for the CDR3 is TGCAGTGCCCCCGCTAGAGCTGAGGCTGACAATGAGCAGTTCTTC. Translation: CSAPARAEADNEQFF.

This chain uses TRBV27 with TRBJ2-2; 8 bases are a match to TRBD1. The V gene's germline CDR1 is MNHEY and CDR2 SMNVEV (reference sequence). The CDR3 has 14 amino acids. The J segment lost 7 bases and the V segment lost 6 bases, leaving 7 bases of the junction unmatched. CDR3 region: CASSLDRAVGELFF. The CDR3, as DNA: TGTGCCAGCAGCCTGGACAGGGCAGTCGGGGAGCTGTTTTTT.

This clonotype was detected only a few times. The rearrangement uses TRBV6-1 and TRBJ1-2, with a tentative D call TRBD1 (5 bases). The V end was cut by 6 bases, the J end by 4 bases, with 15 bases between. This CDR3 spans 14 amino acids. Germline loops: CDR1 MNHNS, CDR2 SASEGT. CDR3 in DNA: TGTGCCAGCAGGAGGGACGCGGATGCCTATGGCTACACCTTC. This gives the protein CASRRDADAYGYTF.

The chain has TRBV25-1 and TRBJ2-1; TRBD2 might be the D (6 bases). This CDR3 is built from 15 residues. Germline V CDR1 and CDR2: MGHDK, SYGVNS. V dropped 6 bases and J dropped 4 bases, with 16 bases sitting between them. Here the CDR3 reads CASSPGEEDYNEQFF. The CDR3, as DNA: TGTGCCAGCAGCCCGGGAGAGGAGGATTACAATGAGCAGTTCTTC.

The sample holds a few counts of this clonotype. The genes are TRBV6-1 and TRBJ1-1; a possible D gene is TRBD1 (5 bases). V was cut by 6 bases and J by 0 bases, with 14 bases left in between. The CDR3 length is 15 residues. Germline V gives CDR1 MNHNS, CDR2 SASEGT. CDR3 coding DNA: TGTGCCAGCAGAGAACAAGGACACTTGAACACTGAAGCTTTCTTT. Its translation: CASREQGHLNTEAFF.

This clonotype has a handful of counts. This chain uses TRBV10-1 with TRBJ1-6; no clear D. Trimming left V 3 bases short and J 7 bases short, with 10 bases between. The length of the CDR3 is 14 residues. Germline CDR1 and CDR2: WNHNN and SYGVQD (reference sequence). CDR3 in amino acids: CASSERDRNSPLHF. CDR3 nucleotides: TGCGCCAGCAGTGAAAGGGATAGGAATTCACCCCTCCACTTT.

This clonotype was observed at least ten times. The genes are TRBV7-9 and TRBJ1-5, with TRBD1 matching over 7 bases. The ends lost 5 bases at V and 7 bases at J; junction bases unmatched: 5. This CDR3 spans 13 amino acids. CDR1 is SEHNR, CDR2 FQNEAQ, per germline (reference sequence). CDR3 nucleotide sequence: TGTGCCAGCAGCGGGGACAGTGGGCAGCCCCAGCATTTT. As protein: CASSGDSGQPQHF. The full variable domain, in which reference TRBV7-9 and TRBJ1-5 provide the parts outside the CDR3, is DTGVSQNPRHKITKRGQNVTFRCDPISEHNRLYWYRQTLGQGPEFLTYFQNEAQLEKSRLLSDRFSAERPKGSFSTLEIQRTEQGDSAMYLCASSGDSGQPQHFGDGTRLSIL.

This clonotype came up many times. The chain is built from TRBV5-1 and TRBJ2-5, with D tentatively TRBD1 (6 bases). The CDR3 loop spans 14 amino acids. Trimming pared 0 bases from V and 4 bases from J, leaving 10 bases between. CDR1 is SGHRS, CDR2 YFSETQ, per germline. The CDR3, as DNA: TGCGCCAGCAGCTTGGGGTCACAGGGAGAGACCCAGTACTTC. Protein: CASSLGSQGETQYF.

This clonotype has ten or more counts. The rearrangement uses TRBV3-1 and TRBJ1-1, with D possibly TRBD1 on 5 matching bases. Germline CDR1 and CDR2: LGHDT and YNNKEL (reference sequence). Trimming removed 0 bases from V and 6 bases from J, with 11 bases in between. The CDR3 sequence is 14 residues long. This CDR3 reads CASSQDWGRAEAFF. The DNA for the CDR3 is TGTGCCAGCAGCCAAGACTGGGGGAGGGCTGAAGCTTTCTTT.

This clonotype was counted at least ten times. The rearrangement uses TRBV28 and TRBJ2-2; 11 bases map to TRBD2. The trim removed 8 bases at V and 6 bases at J, leaving 17 bases unmatched. The CDR3 extends over 18 amino acids. Germline-derived CDR1 and CDR2 are MDHEN and SYDVKM. CDR3 in amino acids: CASQRLSGRAEIAGELFF. The CDR3 nucleotides read TGTGCCAGCCAAAGACTTAGCGGGAGGGCCGAAATCGCCGGGGAGCTGTTTTTT. The entire variable domain, with the rest obtained from reference TRBV28 and TRBJ2-2, is as follows: DVKVTQSSRYLVKRTGEKVFLECVQDMDHENMFWYRQDPGLGLRLIYFSYDVKMKEKGDIPEGYSVSREKKERFSLILESASTNQTSMYLCASQRLSGRAEIAGELFFGEGSRLTVL.

The rearrangement uses TRBV5-1 and TRBJ2-1; D gene unclear. Trimming took off 1 base at V and 8 bases at J, with 7 bases between the two ends. CDR1 is SGHRS and CDR2 is YFSETQ in the germline V gene. The CDR3 is 12 amino acids. As DNA, the CDR3 is TGCGCCAGCAGCTTGTCTGACGATGAGCAGTTCTTC. Translating it yields CASSLSDDEQFF.

The chain has TRBV2 and TRBJ2-3; D may be TRBD1 (5 bases). There are 14 residues in the CDR3. V was shortened by 6 bases and J by 2 bases, with 12 bases between the two germline ends. Germline lookup yields CDR1 SNHLY and CDR2 FYNNEI. The CDR3 spells CASRGPIITDTQYF. The CDR3 region has the DNA TGTGCCAGCAGGGGGCCGATTATCACAGATACGCAGTATTTT.